The 8 T cell receptor beta chains below all came from one sample that was sequenced in a study of T cells in women clearing cervical HPV infection (dated by TCRdb to 2016 to 2018). Libraries came from the immunoSEQ multiplex PCR assay. This is the immuneACCESS table as TCRdb keeps it, with only in-frame sequences that have V and J called. A part of the clones is gone; compared with another copy, unresolved V genes explain less than half, and the rest is unexplained. This sample's table carries some 40,000 clones. The biggest ten clones account for 6.4% of the sample. Specimen: blood buffy coat. Every receptor here comes from a woman between 18 and 70 years old with a cervical HPV16 infection that either progressed to CIN3+ or cleared (not recorded which).

CDR3 amino acids: CASRPAGGLNTGELFF. The DNA read from the CDR3 is TGCGCCAGCAGGCCAGCGGGGGGACTGAACACCGGGGAG. The chain couples TRBV5-1 to TRBJ2-2, with 9 bases that match TRBD2. The read finishes 3 residues shy of the CDR3 end, and the germline J gene is used to complete it. CDR1 and CDR2 (germline): SGHRS, YFSETQ. CDR3 length: 16 residues. V was pared by 5 bases and J by 1 base, with 6 bases of the junction left unmatched.

Points on this clone: Read sequence stops 3 residues before the CDR3 end, and the germline J gene provides the missing end. The gene calls are TRBV18 and TRBJ2-2; D uncertain. This CDR3 region has 13 residues. Germline V gene sequence: CDR1 KGHSH, CDR2 LQKENI. The CDR3 DNA, read in part, is TGTGCCAGCTCACCCGATTTAAGGTCACCG. Protein sequence: CASSPDLRSP. The entire CDR3 sequence reads CASSPDLRSPLFF.

In regard to this clone: The read stops 3 residues short of the end of the CDR3; the missing end is completed from the germline J gene. The V and J genes are TRBV19 and TRBJ1-1; D ambiguous. The CDR3 runs 14 residues. V lost 6 bases and J lost 1, with 12 bases in between. The germline CDR1 and CDR2 sequences are LNHDA and SQIVND (reference sequence). The CDR3 DNA, read in part, is TGTGCCAGTAGGACCACAACAGAGAACACTGAA. Translating gives CASRTTTENTE. The full CDR3 sequence reads CASRTTTENTEAFF.

As regards this clone: The read terminates 3 residues ahead of where the CDR3 ends, so the germline J gene completes it. V usage is TRBV6-2 or TRBV6-3 and J usage is TRBJ2-5, with D hard to call. The V and J ends lost 2 bases and 2 bases respectively, with 3 bases between them. CDR1 and CDR2 from the germline V gene are MNHEY and SVGEGT. The CDR3 length is 12 residues. The DNA read from the CDR3 is TGTGCCAGCAGTTACCCTCAAGAGACC. Amino acid sequence: CASSYPQET. The whole CDR3 sequence reads CASSYPQETQYF.

About this clone itself: The CDR3 end falls 3 residues outside the read, so it is completed with the germline J gene. The genes are TRBV7-9 and TRBJ2-4; TRBD1 is a possible D gene (6 bases). The CDR3 extends over 15 amino acids. CDR1 is SEHNR, CDR2 FQNEAQ, per germline (reference sequence). The sequenced CDR3 bases are TGTGCCAGCAGCTTAATGCGACAGGCCGGACGTGGT. This translates into CASSLMRQAGRG. The CDR3 as a whole reads CASSLMRQAGRGQYF.

As to this clone: Sequencing ends 3 residues short of the CDR3 end; the germline J gene provides the rest. The rearrangement uses TRBV7-9 and TRBJ1-3; 7 nucleotides agree with TRBD1. The germline V gene encodes CDR1 SEHNR and CDR2 FQNEAQ (reference sequence). V shed 8 bases and J 2 bases; nucleotides not matched to a gene: 3. The CDR3 totals 13 residues. This CDR3 is CASLQGTGNTIYF. CDR3 bases read: TGTGCCAGCCTACAGGGGACTGGAAACACC.

On this clone: The CDR3 end falls 3 residues outside the read, so it is completed with the germline J gene. This sequence joins TRBV20-1 and TRBJ2-3; 12 positions match TRBD2. V was pared by 5 bases and J by 3 bases, with 3 bases of the junction left unmatched. Per germline, CDR1 DFQATT and CDR2 SNEGSKA (reference sequence). There are 14 residues in the CDR3. CDR3 DNA, as far as it was read: TGCAGTGCTCTGACTAGCGGGAGTACAGATACG. This gives the protein CSALTSGSTDT. The whole CDR3 sequence is CSALTSGSTDTQYF.

As concerns this clone: Sequencing ends 3 residues short of the CDR3 end; the germline J gene provides the rest. The V and J genes are TRBV2 and TRBJ2-4; D may be TRBD1 (6 bases). This CDR3 has 14 amino acids. Germline lookup yields CDR1 SNHLY and CDR2 FYNNEI. CDR3 DNA, as far as it was read: TGTGCCAGCAGCCTACAGGGCTCTAACTATGGT. This encodes CASSLQGSNYG. The complete CDR3 reads CASSLQGSNYGQYF.